One and the same sample provided the 9 T cell receptor beta chains below, sequenced in a study of Ad26.COV2.S vaccination and SARS-CoV-2 variants (dated by TCRdb to 2020 to 2022). Library preparation employed the immunoSEQ multiplex PCR assay. This is the immuneACCESS table as TCRdb keeps it, with only in-frame sequences that have V and J called. A part of the clones is gone; compared with another copy, unresolved V genes explain less than half, and the rest is unexplained. Here the sample has a few hundred thousand clones; approximately 92% occur a single time. The top ten hold 12% of the sample. Interpreted using the paper, the treatment or condition label stands for: roughly 19 received Ad26.COV2.S at low or high dose, single or two shots; several received placebo; per-sample allocation not given. For vaccine and placebo recipients, repertoires were sequenced using samples collected on day 63 after the first injection.

The sequenced sample was peripheral blood, obtained in a trial of Ad26.COV2.S vaccine versus placebo. Every receptor here comes from a person aged 18 to 65 who received the Ad26.COV2.S COVID-19 vaccine or a placebo.

The rearrangement links TRBV24-1 to TRBJ1-1; D gene unclear. The CDR3 runs to 14 residues. Looked up from germline, CDR1 is KGHDR and CDR2 is SFDVKD. V gave up 9 bases and J gave up 4 bases, with 17 bases separating them. The CDR3 sequence is CATLESYFSTEAFF. The CDR3 nucleotides are TGTGCCACCCTAGAGTCCTACTTTAGCACTGAAGCTTTCTTT.

This clone was counted once. J is TRBJ1-2 and V is TRBV28; the match to TRBD1 covers 7 bases. Germline V CDR1 and CDR2: MDHEN, SYDVKM. Trimming took 10 bases from V and 1 from J; bases not matched to a gene: 12. CDR3 length: 15 residues. This chain's CDR3 is CATFKTGTVNYGYTF. The CDR3 nucleotides are TGTGCCACCTTTAAGACCGGGACAGTTAACTATGGCTACACCTTC.

The chain uses TRBV2 and TRBJ1-1, with 7 bases that match TRBD1. The CDR3 sequence is 14 residues long. Per germline, CDR1 SNHLY and CDR2 FYNNEI. V was clipped by 6 bases and J by 5 bases; unmatched bases: 9. The CDR3 region has the DNA TGTGCCAGCAGGACCCTACAGGGGAAGACTGAAGCTTTCTTT. This encodes CASRTLQGKTEAFF.

The V gene is TRBV7-9, the J gene TRBJ2-1; 10 bases match TRBD2. Losses at the gene ends were 6 bases for V and 0 bases for J; bases not matched to a gene: 8. Germline values: CDR1 SEHNR, CDR2 FQNEAQ (reference sequence). The CDR3 consists of 17 residues. In nucleotides, the CDR3 is TGTGCCAGCAGGCCGCCGGGACTAGCGTCCTCCTACAATGAGCAGTTCTTC. Amino acid sequence: CASRPPGLASSYNEQFF.

The chain links TRBV24-1 to TRBJ2-3; TRBD1 matches at 12 bases. After removal of 3 bases from V and 5 bases from J, the junction contained 11 bases not matched to a gene. CDR1 and CDR2 from the germline V gene are KGHDR and SFDVKD. This CDR3 is 18 amino acids long. Written as DNA, the CDR3 is TGTGCCACCAGTGATGCAAATACCGGGACAGGGGGCGAAGATACGCAGTATTTT. Protein: CATSDANTGTGGEDTQYF.

The chain links TRBV7-9 to TRBJ2-1; a weak D match, TRBD2 (6 bases). V was trimmed by 4 bases and J by 1 base, leaving 11 bases between them. Germline V CDR1 and CDR2: SEHNR, FQNEAQ (reference sequence). The CDR3 is 15 residues long. The CDR3 loop reads CASSSSAGSYNEQFF. The CDR3 DNA is TGTGCCAGCAGCTCGAGCGCGGGGTCCTACAATGAGCAGTTCTTC. Full variable domain (remainder filled in from reference TRBV7-9 and TRBJ2-1): DTGVSQNPRHKITKRGQNVTFRCDPISEHNRLYWYRQTLGQGPEFLTYFQNEAQLEKSRLLSDRFSAERPKGSFSTLEIQRTEQGDSAMYLCASSSSAGSYNEQFFGPGTRLTVL.

DNA of the CDR3: TGCAGCGTTGAGGTATCGAGTTATAACACCATATATTTT. As protein: CSVEVSSYNTIYF. This chain connects TRBV29-1 to TRBJ1-3; D unclear. Trimming removed 3 bases at V and 7 bases at J, with 13 bases between. This CDR3 has 13 residues. From germline, CDR1 is SQVTM and CDR2 ANQGSEA.

This chain connects TRBV5-1 to TRBJ1-1; TRBD1 matches at 7 bases. The CDR3 extends over 15 amino acids. Trimming removed 2 bases from V and 1 base from J; junction bases left unmatched: 5. Looked up from germline, CDR1 is SGHRS and CDR2 is YFSETQ. The CDR3 DNA reads as TGCGCCAGCAGCTTACAGGGGCCCCCGAACACTGAAGCTTTCTTT. Its translation is CASSLQGPPNTEAFF.

V is TRBV25-1 and J is TRBJ2-7, with D possibly matching TRBD2 (6 bases). The CDR3 totals 15 residues. CDR1 is MGHDK, CDR2 SYGVNS, per germline. V was trimmed by 3 bases and J by 6 bases, leaving 18 bases between them. The CDR3 is CASSEGGRVLSEQYF. The CDR3 DNA is TGTGCCAGCAGTGAGGGGGGTAGGGTTCTTTCCGAGCAGTACTTC.